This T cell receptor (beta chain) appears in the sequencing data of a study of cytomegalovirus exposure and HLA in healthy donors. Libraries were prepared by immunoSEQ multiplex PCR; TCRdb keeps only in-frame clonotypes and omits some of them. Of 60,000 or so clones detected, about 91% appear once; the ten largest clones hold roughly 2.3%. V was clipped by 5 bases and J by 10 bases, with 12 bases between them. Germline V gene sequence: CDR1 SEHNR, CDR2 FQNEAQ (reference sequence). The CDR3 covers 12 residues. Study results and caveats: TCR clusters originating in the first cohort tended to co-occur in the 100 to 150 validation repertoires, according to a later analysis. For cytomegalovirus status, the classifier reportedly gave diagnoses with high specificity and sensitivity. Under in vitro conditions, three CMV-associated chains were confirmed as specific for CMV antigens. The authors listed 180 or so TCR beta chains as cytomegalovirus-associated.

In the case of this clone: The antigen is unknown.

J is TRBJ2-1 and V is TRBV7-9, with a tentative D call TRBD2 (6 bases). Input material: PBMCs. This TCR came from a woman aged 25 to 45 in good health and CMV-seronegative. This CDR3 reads CASSADGGEQFF. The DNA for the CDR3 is TGTGCCAGCAGCGCCGACGGGGGAGAGCAGTTCTTC.